This T cell receptor beta chain is from a study of cytomegalovirus exposure and HLA in healthy donors. Study details: Researchers previously reported finding roughly 120 million unique TCR beta sequences from roughly 170 million T cells. Of the donors genotyped, about 390 in all, about 80% fell in the Caucasian-associated ancestry cluster.

The study, taken as a whole, reports: A link between a missense DCLRE1C variant and TCR beta V- and J-gene trimming emerged from a later analysis.

The PCR used 60 Vbeta and 13 Jbeta primers. Profiled with immunoSEQ multiplex PCR; TCRdb holds only in-frame clones, not every one. The table includes approximately 200,000 clones, more than 65% detected once. As concerns this clone: Antigen specificity is unknown.

Sequencing used PBMCs. The sequence was obtained from a woman aged 25 to 39 in good health and CMV-seropositive.

This chain's CDR3 is CASCRGANYGYTF. The DNA for the CDR3 is TGTGCCAGCTGCCGGGGGGCTAACTATGGCTACACCTTC. J is TRBJ1-2 and V is TRBV6-5; D is possibly TRBD1 (5 bases). V was pared by 8 bases and J by 0 bases, with 10 bases between. Germline V gives CDR1 MNHEY, CDR2 SVGAGI. This CDR3 has 13 residues.